Listed below are T cell receptor beta chains from one sample, sequenced in a study of control samples from healthy donors and cancer patients. TCRdb's table, derived via immunoSEQ multiplex PCR, lists solely in-frame clones and lacks some. This sample has under 65,000 clones, with about nine tenths found just once. What was sequenced was PBMCs. These receptors all come from a woman aged 45 to 65 with colorectal cancer. Both conserved end residues are trimmed from each CDR3. Fields, in order: J gene, V gene, CDR3 protein.

J: TRBJ1-4; V: TRBV28; CDR3: ASSRRASNEKLF
J: TRBJ1-1; V: TRBV5-8; CDR3: ASSLGQGGTEAF
J: TRBJ2-7; V: TRBV5-5; CDR3: ASSLSGVPQHYEQY
J: TRBJ1-1; V: TRBV15; CDR3: ATSIRTEMNTEAF
J: TRBJ1-1; V: TRBV3-1/TRBV3-2; CDR3: ASSQDRQRAF
J: TRBJ1-2; V: TRBV5-1; CDR3: ASSADPGQGLGYT
J: TRBJ2-7; V: TRBV11-2; CDR3: ASSLDLGTGDLY
J: TRBJ2-7; V: TRBV2; CDR3: ASGGEQY
J: TRBJ1-2; V: TRBV12-3/TRBV12-4; CDR3: ASSSDDRYGYT
J: TRBJ1-5; V: TRBV27; CDR3: ASSPGTGVHQPQH
J: TRBJ1-3; V: TRBV5-1; CDR3: ASSPGGGSGNTIY
J: TRBJ2-2; V: TRBV29-1; CDR3: SVASGGCGELF
J: TRBJ2-5; V: TRBV2; CDR3: ASRSQETQY
J: TRBJ1-5; V: TRBV19; CDR3: ATNPGQGTYSNQPQH
J: TRBJ1-2; V: TRBV19; CDR3: AARDRTNVANYGYT
J: TRBJ2-1; V: TRBV10-3; CDR3: AISESSGRDGSGEQF
J: TRBJ2-2; V: TRBV28; CDR3: ASSKAGGAIGELF
J: TRBJ2-5; V: TRBV2; CDR3: ASSAGSKGTQY
J: TRBJ2-7; V: TRBV6-2/TRBV6-3; CDR3: ASSYSWTSGSYEQY
J: TRBJ2-3; V: TRBV13; CDR3: ASSLGREADTQY
J: TRBJ1-6; V: TRBV5-1; CDR3: ASRSSGGGLYNSPLH
J: TRBJ2-3; V: TRBV7-9; CDR3: ASSTRTGRWGERTDTQY